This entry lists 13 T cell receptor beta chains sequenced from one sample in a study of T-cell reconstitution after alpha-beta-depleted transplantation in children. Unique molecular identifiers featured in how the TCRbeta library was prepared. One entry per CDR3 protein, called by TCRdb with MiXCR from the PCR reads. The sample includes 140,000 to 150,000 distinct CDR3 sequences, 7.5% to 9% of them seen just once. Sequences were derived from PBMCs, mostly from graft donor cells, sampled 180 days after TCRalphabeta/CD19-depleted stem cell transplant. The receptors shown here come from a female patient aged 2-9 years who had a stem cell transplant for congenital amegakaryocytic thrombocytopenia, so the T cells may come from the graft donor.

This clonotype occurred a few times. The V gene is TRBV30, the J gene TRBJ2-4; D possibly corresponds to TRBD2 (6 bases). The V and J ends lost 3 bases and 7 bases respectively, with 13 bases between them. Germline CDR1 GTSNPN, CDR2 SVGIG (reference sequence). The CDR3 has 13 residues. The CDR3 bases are TGTGCCTGGAGGACTACCGGGACTAACATTCAGTACTTC. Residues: CAWRTTGTNIQYF.

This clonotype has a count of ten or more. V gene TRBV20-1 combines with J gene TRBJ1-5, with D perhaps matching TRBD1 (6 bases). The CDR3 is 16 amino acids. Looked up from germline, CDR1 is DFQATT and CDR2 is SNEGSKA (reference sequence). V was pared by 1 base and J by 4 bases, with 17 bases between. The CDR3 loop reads CSARVIGGAQNQPQHF. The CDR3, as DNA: TGCAGTGCTAGAGTGATTGGGGGGGCCCAGAATCAGCCCCAGCATTTT.

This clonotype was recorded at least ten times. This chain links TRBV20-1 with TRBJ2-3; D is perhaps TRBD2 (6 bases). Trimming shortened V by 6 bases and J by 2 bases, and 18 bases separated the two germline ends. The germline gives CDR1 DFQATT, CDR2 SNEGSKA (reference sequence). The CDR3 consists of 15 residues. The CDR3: CSAPIGAGPTDTQYF. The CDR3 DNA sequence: TGCAGTGCCCCCATCGGGGCGGGACCCACAGATACGCAGTATTTT.

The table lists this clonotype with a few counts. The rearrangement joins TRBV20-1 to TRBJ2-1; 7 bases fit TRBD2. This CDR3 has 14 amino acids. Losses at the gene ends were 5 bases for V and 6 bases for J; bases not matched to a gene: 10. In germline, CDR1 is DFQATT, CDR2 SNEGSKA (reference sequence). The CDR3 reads CSAGGGTTANEQFF. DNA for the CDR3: TGCAGTGCTGGGGGAGGGACTACCGCCAATGAGCAGTTCTTC.

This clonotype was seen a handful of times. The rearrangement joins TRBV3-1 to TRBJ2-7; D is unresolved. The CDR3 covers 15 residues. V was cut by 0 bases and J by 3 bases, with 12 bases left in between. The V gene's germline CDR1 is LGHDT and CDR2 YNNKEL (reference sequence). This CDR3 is CASSQDPAGYYEQYF. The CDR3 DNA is TGTGCCAGCAGCCAAGACCCCGCCGGTTACTACGAGCAGTACTTC.

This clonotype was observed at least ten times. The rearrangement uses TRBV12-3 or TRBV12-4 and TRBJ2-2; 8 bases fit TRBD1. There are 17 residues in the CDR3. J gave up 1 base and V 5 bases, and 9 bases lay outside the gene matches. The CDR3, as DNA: TGTGCCAGCAGTCCCACAGGGGGAGCTGGGAACACCGGGGAGCTGTTTTTT. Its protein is CASSPTGGAGNTGELFF.

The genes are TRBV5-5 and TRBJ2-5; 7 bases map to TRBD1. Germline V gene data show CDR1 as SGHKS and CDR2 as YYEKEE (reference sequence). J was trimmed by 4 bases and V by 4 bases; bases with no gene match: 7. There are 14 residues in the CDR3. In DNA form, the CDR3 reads TGTGCCAGCAGCACCCGTGACAGGGCAGAGACCCAGTACTTC. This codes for CASSTRDRAETQYF.

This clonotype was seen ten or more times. The CDR3 here is CATSDLTSGRLDTQYF. The CDR3, as DNA: TGTGCCACCAGTGACCTGACTAGCGGGAGGTTGGATACGCAGTATTTT. This chain uses TRBV24-1 with TRBJ2-3; 13 bases map to TRBD2. The CDR3 runs to 16 residues. The ends lost 4 bases at V and 6 bases at J; junction bases unmatched: 6. Germline lookup yields CDR1 KGHDR and CDR2 SFDVKD.

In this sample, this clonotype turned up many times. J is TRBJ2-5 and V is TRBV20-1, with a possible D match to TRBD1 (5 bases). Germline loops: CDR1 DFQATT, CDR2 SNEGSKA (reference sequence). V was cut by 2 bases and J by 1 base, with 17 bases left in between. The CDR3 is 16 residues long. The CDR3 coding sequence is TGCAGTGCTAGACCCAGGGTCCACAACCTCCAAGAGACCCAGTACTTC. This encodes CSARPRVHNLQETQYF.

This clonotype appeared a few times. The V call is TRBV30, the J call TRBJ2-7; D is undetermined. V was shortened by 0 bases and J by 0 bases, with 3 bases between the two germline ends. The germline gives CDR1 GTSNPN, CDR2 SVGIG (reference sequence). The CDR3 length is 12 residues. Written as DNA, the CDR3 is TGTGCCTGGAGTGTAACCTCCTACGAGCAGTACTTC. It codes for CAWSVTSYEQYF.

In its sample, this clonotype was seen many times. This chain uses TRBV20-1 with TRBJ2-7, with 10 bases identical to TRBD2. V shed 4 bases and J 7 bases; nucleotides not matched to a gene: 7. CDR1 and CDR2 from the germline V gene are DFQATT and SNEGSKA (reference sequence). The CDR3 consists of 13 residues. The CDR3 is CSAIRTSGGEQYF. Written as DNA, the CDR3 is TGCAGTGCTATCCGGACTAGCGGTGGGGAGCAGTACTTC.

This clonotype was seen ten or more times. CDR3 in DNA: TGTGCCAGCAGCCATGATACCGGGACTAGCTACACAGATACGCAGTATTTT. The encoded protein is CASSHDTGTSYTDTQYF. V usage is TRBV3-1 and J usage is TRBJ2-3, with 9 bases identical to TRBD2. CDR1 is LGHDT, CDR2 YNNKEL, per germline (reference sequence). V gave up 3 bases and J gave up 2 bases; unmatched junction bases: 9. The CDR3 has 17 amino acids.

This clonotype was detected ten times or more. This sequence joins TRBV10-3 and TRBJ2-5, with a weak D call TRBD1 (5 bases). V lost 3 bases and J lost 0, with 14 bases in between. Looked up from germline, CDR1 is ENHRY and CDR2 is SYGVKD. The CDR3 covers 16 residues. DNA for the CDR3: TGTGCCATCAGTGATTCGTCCAGGGCGAACCAAGAGACCCAGTACTTC. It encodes CAISDSSRANQETQYF.